Listed below are T cell receptor beta chains from one sample, sequenced in a study of early T cells in non-severe SARS-CoV-2 infection. TCRdb processed the 5' RACE reads anew with MiXCR; each CDR3 protein has one entry. The repertoire holds around 55,000 distinct CDR3 sequences, about 15% seen once, with approximately 11% in the top ten. The sequenced sample was whole blood, obtained at baseline. Every receptor here comes from an adult who was a healthcare worker with PCR-confirmed SARS-CoV-2 infection or an uninfected control (not recorded which). Each CDR3 is given with its conserved first and last residue. A D gene is named only where the DNA matches it firmly. A row's size may be missing; if present it is once, few, many or a size class.

clone_size | j_call | d_call | v_call | cdr3_aa | cdr3_nt
few | TRBJ2-6 | . | TRBV29-1 | CSVEGGTGANVLTF | TGCAGCGTTGAGGGGGGCACTGGGGCCAACGTCCTGACTTTC
many | TRBJ1-1 | . | TRBV12-3/TRBV12-4 | CASSLRVGDTEAFF | TGTGCCAGCAGTTTGCGGGTGGGGGACACTGAAGCTTTCTTT
. | TRBJ2-3 | TRBD2 | TRBV6-6 | CVSSYLIQRGDTQYF | TGTGTCAGCAGTTACCTTATCCAGCGGGGAGATACGCAGTATTTT
. | TRBJ2-5 | . | TRBV20-1 | CSARFRTAPETQYF | TGCAGTGCTAGATTCCGGACAGCCCCAGAGACCCAGTACTTC
. | TRBJ1-6 | . | TRBV5-1 | CASSFVSGDNSPLHF | TGCGCCAGCAGCTTTGTGTCGGGCGATAATTCACCCCTCCACTTT
. | TRBJ2-7 | . | TRBV2 | CASSERQGFEQYF | TGTGCCAGCAGTGAACGGCAGGGATTCGAGCAGTACTTC
. | TRBJ1-1 | TRBD1 | TRBV5-4 | CASSSRQRGQRGMNTEAFF | TGTGCCAGCAGCTCCCGCCAGAGGGGGCAAAGGGGAATGAACACTGAAGCTTTCTTT
many | TRBJ1-3 | TRBD1 | TRBV27 | CAGYRTGRSSGNTIYF | TGTGCCGGATATCGGACAGGACGGAGCTCTGGAAACACCATATATTTT
. | TRBJ2-5 | . | TRBV18 | CASSPPVLASRETQYF | TGTGCCAGCTCACCACCGGTTTTAGCCTCTCGTGAGACCCAGTACTTC
. | TRBJ1-1 | . | TRBV7-9 | CASSLRYAEAFF | TGTGCCAGCAGCTTACGGTACGCTGAAGCTTTCTTT
. | TRBJ2-3 | TRBD2 | TRBV2 | CAIGLAGVYDTQYF | TGTGCCATTGGACTAGCGGGAGTATATGATACGCAGTATTTT
. | TRBJ2-1 | TRBD2 | TRBV7-2 | CASSLGGTSGGQGEQFF | TGTGCCAGCAGCTTAGGTGGGACTAGCGGGGGGCAAGGTGAGCAGTTCTTC
medium-sized | TRBJ2-2 | . | TRBV7-2 | CASSVTAYNTGELFF | TGTGCCAGCAGCGTTACAGCCTATAACACCGGGGAGCTGTTTTTT
many | TRBJ2-3 | TRBD1 | TRBV5-1 | CASSVSGTGTDTQYF | TGCGCCAGCAGCGTCTCCGGGACAGGCACAGATACGCAGTATTTT
few | TRBJ2-2 | . | TRBV9 | CASSVGERELFF | TGTGCCAGCAGCGTAGGCGAGAGGGAGCTGTTTTTT
. | TRBJ2-2 | TRBD2 | TRBV7-6 | CASSLESGASTGELFF | TGTGCCAGCAGCTTAGAAAGCGGGGCCTCCACCGGGGAGCTGTTTTTT